The entry that follows covers one T cell receptor beta chain sequence. Germline values: CDR1 SGHTA, CDR2 FQGNSA. Between the trimmed V and J ends, which lost 5 bases and 5 bases, there was a span of 12 bases. The CDR3 length is 13 residues. The table came from immunoSEQ multiplex PCR; TCRdb's copy has only in-frame clones and leaves some out. The sample yields some 490,000 clones, approximately 90% seen once. The data originate from a study of blood T cell repertoires in COVID-19. The sequence was collected from a woman in her sixties who had recovered from COVID-19. Sequenced: PBMCs or T cells enriched from blood (not recorded which). The chain uses TRBV7-2 and TRBJ2-5; perhaps TRBD2 as D (7 bases). This CDR3 reads CASSPWGGETQYF. The CDR3 DNA is TGTGCCAGCAGCCCATGGGGGGGCGAGACCCAGTACTTC.